The 27 T cell receptor beta chains in this list originate from one sample, sequenced in a study of blood T cell repertoires in COVID-19 (dated by TCRdb to 2020 to 2022). Library method: the immunoSEQ multiplex PCR assay. Entries here come from immuneACCESS through TCRdb and include only in-frame sequences with V and J called. Some clones fail to appear in such tables; in the studies checked, an unresolved V gene covers under half of the shortfall, and the cause of the remainder is unknown. Across this sample there are roughly 90,000 clones, with around 89% seen only once. The ten top clones hold less than 3.5% of the sample. Specimen: peripheral blood. All receptors derive from a man aged 50-59 years with COVID-19, enrolled during active disease.

J is TRBJ1-5 and V is TRBV5-1; 9 bases map to TRBD1. This CDR3 has 15 amino acids. The J segment lost 5 bases and the V segment lost 4 bases, leaving 7 bases of the junction unmatched. The germline V gene encodes CDR1 SGHRS and CDR2 YFSETQ. Here the CDR3 DNA reads TGCGCCAGCAGCCCGGGACAGGGCCTATATCAGCCCCAGCATTTT. As protein: CASSPGQGLYQPQHF.

The CDR3 protein is CASSLDRGYGYTF. CDR3 DNA sequence: TGTGCCAGCAGTTTAGACAGGGGCTATGGCTACACCTTC. V and J are TRBV27 and TRBJ1-2, with 8 bases lining up with TRBD1. Germline-derived CDR1 and CDR2 are MNHEY and SMNVEV (reference sequence). This CDR3 spans 13 amino acids. V gave up 2 bases and J gave up 4 bases; unmatched junction bases: 0.

The gene calls are TRBV10-1 and TRBJ2-7; D is perhaps TRBD2 (5 bases). The V gene lost 1 base and the J gene lost 3 bases, with 10 bases spanning the gap. Germline assignment: CDR1 WNHNN and CDR2 SYGVQD (reference sequence). The CDR3 has 14 residues. The CDR3, as DNA: TGCGCCAGCAGTGAGTTTCGGGAAAGCTACGAGCAGTACTTC. As protein: CASSEFRESYEQYF.

The rearrangement links TRBV28 to TRBJ1-5; D gene uncertain. CDR1 is MDHEN and CDR2 is SYDVKM in the germline V gene. This CDR3 has 12 residues. Between the trimmed V and J ends, which lost 4 bases and 11 bases, there was a span of 12 bases. For the CDR3, the DNA is TGTGCCAGCAGTTCAAGCTCCTTAGCCCAGCATTTT. Translation gives CASSSSSLAQHF.

V usage is TRBV6-2 or TRBV6-3 and J usage is TRBJ1-2; maybe TRBD1 (6 bases). The germline CDR1 and CDR2 sequences are MNHEY and SVGEGT. V was cut by 7 bases and J by 8 bases, with 17 bases left in between. The CDR3 loop spans 13 amino acids. The CDR3 reads CASNPGQGSGYTF. The DNA for the CDR3 is TGTGCCAGCAACCCGGGACAAGGTAGCGGCTACACCTTC.

The chain links TRBV18 to TRBJ2-7, with D possibly being TRBD2 (5 bases). The CDR3 spans 15 residues. Deletions cut 4 bases from V and 3 bases from J, with 16 bases between. Germline V gives CDR1 KGHSH, CDR2 LQKENI. The CDR3 reads CASSHVDRGGYEQYF. The CDR3 DNA follows: TGTGCCAGCTCACATGTGGACCGAGGAGGCTACGAGCAGTACTTC.

The rearrangement joins TRBV13 to TRBJ1-2; a possible D gene is TRBD1 (5 bases). The CDR3 covers 13 residues. The ends were cut back, 1 base at V and 4 bases at J, with 7 bases in the middle. In germline, CDR1 is PRHDT, CDR2 FYEKMQ (reference sequence). This CDR3 reads CASSLAGSYGYTF. The DNA for the CDR3 is TGTGCCAGCAGCTTAGCAGGGTCCTATGGCTACACCTTC.

This chain links TRBV21-1 with TRBJ1-1; the D call TRBD1 from the table was never checked on the DNA. TRBV21-1 is a pseudogene. The CDR3 runs to 15 residues. CDR3 nucleotides: TGTGCCAGCAGCAATATGTGCAGGGGGCAAGGTGAAGCTTTCTTT. Translating it yields CASSNMCRGQGEAFF.

The chain links TRBV27 to TRBJ2-7, with a possible D match to TRBD2 (5 bases). The CDR3 runs to 14 residues. Germline CDR1 and CDR2: MNHEY and SMNVEV (reference sequence). Trimming removed 1 base at V and 2 bases at J, with 9 bases between. CDR3 sequence (DNA): TGTGCCAGCAGTTTATTCCCTAGCACCTACGAGCAGTACTTC. Its translation is CASSLFPSTYEQYF.

The rearrangement links TRBV30 to TRBJ1-1; the D is unclear. Germline CDR1 is GTSNPN and CDR2 is SVGIG (reference sequence). The CDR3 covers 12 residues. Trimming cost V 1 base and J 1 base, with 4 bases left between them. The CDR3: CAWSGENTEAFF. CDR3 DNA sequence: TGTGCCTGGAGTGGCGAGAACACTGAAGCTTTCTTT.

V gene TRBV11-3 combines with J gene TRBJ2-3; 10 bases are a match to TRBD1. Germline V gene data show CDR1 as SGHNT and CDR2 as YENEEA. The CDR3 contains 16 residues. The ends lost 0 bases at V and 6 bases at J; junction bases unmatched: 6. CDR3 DNA sequence: TGTGCCAGCAGCTTAGAGAGACAGGGGGCGGGGGATACGCAGTATTTT. Amino acids: CASSLERQGAGDTQYF. Using reference TRBV11-3 and TRBJ2-3 for the parts outside the CDR3, the full variable domain is EAGVVQSPRYKIIEKKQPVAFWCNPISGHNTLYWYLQNLGQGPELLIRYENEEAVDDSQLPKDRFSAERLKGVDSTLKIQPAELGDSAVYLCASSLERQGAGDTQYFGPGTRLTVL.

This chain links TRBV5-1 with TRBJ1-5, with D possibly being TRBD1 (5 bases). V gave up 0 bases and J gave up 5 bases, with 12 bases separating them. The CDR3 runs 15 residues. The germline gives CDR1 SGHRS, CDR2 YFSETQ. The CDR3 loop reads CASSLGQGSHQPQHF. CDR3 nucleotides: TGCGCCAGCAGCTTGGGGCAGGGTTCTCATCAGCCCCAGCATTTT.

This chain uses TRBV4-3 with TRBJ2-7, with 8 bases fitting TRBD1. J lost 3 bases, V lost 1 base, and 14 bases had no gene match. Germline V gene data show CDR1 as LGHNA and CDR2 as YSLEER. The CDR3 is 18 amino acids. CDR3 residues: CASSQGFGPGQVVYEQYF. CDR3 coding DNA: TGCGCCAGCAGCCAAGGATTCGGACCGGGACAGGTCGTCTACGAGCAGTACTTC.

The chain is built from TRBV7-6 and TRBJ2-1; perhaps TRBD2 as D (7 bases). This CDR3 is built from 20 residues. The V gene's germline CDR1 is SGHVS and CDR2 FNYEAQ. The V end was cut by 1 base, the J end by 7 bases, with 29 bases between. CDR3 amino acids: CASSLVHAQLSGGGQNEQFF. CDR3 bases: TGTGCCAGCAGCTTAGTCCACGCTCAACTGTCCGGCGGGGGCCAGAATGAGCAGTTCTTC.

The CDR3 sequence: CASSPADRGEQYF. The CDR3 region has the DNA TGTGCCAGCAGTCCCGCCGACAGGGGGGAGCAGTACTTC. V usage is TRBV27 and J usage is TRBJ2-7; 9 positions agree with TRBD1. This CDR3 comprises 13 residues. Germline assignment: CDR1 MNHEY and CDR2 SMNVEV (reference sequence). V dropped 5 bases and J dropped 7; count of bases not matched to a gene: 6.

The rearrangement uses TRBV24-1 and TRBJ1-1, with 9 bases identical to TRBD1. The ends lost 3 bases at V and 5 bases at J; junction bases unmatched: 3. Germline assignment: CDR1 KGHDR and CDR2 SFDVKD. This CDR3 is built from 14 residues. The CDR3 sequence: CATSDADRGTEAFF. CDR3 DNA: TGTGCCACCAGTGATGCAGACAGGGGGACTGAAGCTTTCTTT.

The rearrangement joins TRBV2 to TRBJ1-5; no definite D call. Trimming stripped 6 bases from V and 0 bases from J, with 9 bases between. The germline V gene encodes CDR1 SNHLY and CDR2 FYNNEI. The CDR3 length is 14 residues. The CDR3 sequence is CASSPGDSNQPQHF. CDR3 coding DNA: TGTGCCAGCAGCCCCGGTGATAGCAATCAGCCCCAGCATTTT. The entire variable domain, with the rest obtained from reference TRBV2 and TRBJ1-5, is as follows: EPEVTQTPSHQVTQMGQEVILRCVPISNHLYFYWYRQILGQKVEFLVSFYNNEISEKSEIFDDQFSVERPDGSNFTLKIRSTKLEDSAMYFCASSPGDSNQPQHFGDGTRLSIL.

V usage is TRBV6-5 and J usage is TRBJ2-7; 7 nucleotides agree with TRBD1. Germline V gene data show CDR1 as MNHEY and CDR2 as SVGAGI. The length of the CDR3 is 13 residues. Trimming took 6 bases from V and 5 from J; bases not matched to a gene: 7. CDR3 sequence (DNA): TGTGCCAGCAGAACCCCGACAGGGAACGAGCAGTACTTC. Its translation is CASRTPTGNEQYF.

The V call is TRBV27, the J call TRBJ2-7, with 12 positions matching TRBD1. Germline V gene sequence: CDR1 MNHEY, CDR2 SMNVEV (reference sequence). The CDR3 sequence is 14 residues long. The ends lost 10 bases at V and 0 bases at J; junction bases unmatched: 4. The CDR3 DNA reads as TGTGCCATCGGGGGACAGGGGGCCTCCTACGAGCAGTACTTC. It encodes CAIGGQGASYEQYF.

The chain is built from TRBV7-3 and TRBJ2-7; D perhaps matches TRBD1 (5 bases). The V gene lost 1 base and the J gene lost 3 bases, with 13 bases spanning the gap. Germline V gene data show CDR1 as SGHTA and CDR2 as FQGTGA. CDR3 length equals 15 residues. The CDR3 DNA reads as TGTGCCAGCAGCTTAAAGGGGTCTGGGTTCTACGAGCAGTACTTC. Translated, it gives CASSLKGSGFYEQYF.

The CDR3 here is CASSLDRVAGNTIYF. In DNA, the CDR3 is TGCGCCAGCAGCTTGGATCGGGTAGCTGGAAACACCATATATTTT. The chain joins TRBV5-1 to TRBJ1-3; no clear D. The CDR3 spans 15 residues. Trimming removed 0 bases from V and 2 bases from J, with 9 bases in between. Germline CDR1 is SGHRS and CDR2 is YFSETQ.

The chain employs TRBV19 and TRBJ1-1, with a possible D match to TRBD1 (6 bases). Germline V CDR1 and CDR2: LNHDA, SQIVND (reference sequence). Between the trimmed V and J ends, which lost 9 bases and 7 bases, there was a span of 12 bases. The CDR3 is 11 amino acids. This CDR3 is CASVGASEAFF. The CDR3 DNA is TGTGCCAGCGTGGGGGCCAGTGAAGCTTTCTTT.

This clone was observed once. This chain links TRBV12-3 or TRBV12-4 with TRBJ2-1, with TRBD2 as a possible D gene (5 bases). The CDR3 sequence is 13 residues long. The V and J ends lost 3 bases and 8 bases respectively, with 11 bases between them. The CDR3 DNA reads TGTGCCAGCAGTTTCCTGGGAGTACATGAGCAGTTCTTC. Its translation: CASSFLGVHEQFF.

CDR3 coding DNA: TGTGCCAGCAGCGTGACAGGGGGGGATCAGCCCCAGCATTTT. Protein product: CASSVTGGDQPQHF. V is TRBV5-6 and J is TRBJ1-5; 9 positions match TRBD1. This CDR3 has 14 amino acids. V dropped 4 bases and J dropped 5; count of bases not matched to a gene: 4. Germline V gene sequence: CDR1 SGHDT, CDR2 YYEEEE.

Here the CDR3 reads CASSGGGRGRVGELFF. CDR3 bases: TGCGCCAGCAGCGGGGGAGGGAGGGGCCGGGTCGGGGAGCTGTTTTTT. The rearrangement joins TRBV4-3 to TRBJ2-2; 7 bases agree with TRBD2. Germline CDR1 reads LGHNA; CDR2 reads YSLEER. V gave up 5 bases and J gave up 7 bases; unmatched junction bases: 13. The CDR3 contains 16 residues.

CDR3 DNA sequence: TGTGCCAGCACACGACGGAGGGAGGGGCAGACAAGTTCACCCCTCCACTTT. Amino acid sequence: CASTRRREGQTSSPLHF. The gene calls are TRBV5-5 and TRBJ1-6; possible D gene TRBD1, 5 bases. The CDR3 spans 17 residues. Germline CDR1 SGHKS, CDR2 YYEKEE (reference sequence). Between the trimmed V and J ends, which lost 6 bases and 9 bases, there was a span of 25 bases. The complete variable domain, with remaining parts taken from reference TRBV5-5 and TRBJ1-6, reads DAGVTQSPTHLIKTRGQQVTLRCSPISGHKSVSWYQQVLGQGPQFIFQYYEKEERGRGNFPDRFSARQFPNYSSELNVNALLLGDSALYLCASTRRREGQTSSPLHFGNGTRLTVT.

The chain has TRBV3-1 (or the pseudogene TRBV3-2) and TRBJ2-7; D possibly corresponds to TRBD1 (6 bases). The CDR3 contains 14 residues. Germline loops: CDR1 LGHDT, CDR2 YNNKEL (reference sequence). Trimming left V 5 bases short and J 3 bases short, with 14 bases between. The CDR3 protein is CASSVRTGFYEQYF. Here the CDR3 DNA reads TGTGCCAGCAGCGTTAGAACAGGGTTCTACGAGCAGTACTTC.